This entry describes one T cell receptor (beta chain). There are a few counts of this clonotype. Its specific antigen is unknown. No base-level quality is on record; no much larger clone is a single base apart. All donors were healthy Caucasians. Three pairs of female monozygotic twins, all aged about 18 to 29 years, made up the twin cohort. Positive isolation kits from Invitrogen were used to isolate the CD4+ and CD8+ T cell populations. This sample is drawn from a study of identical twins listed by TCRdb under 2016. In the study overall: TCR alpha and beta repertoires from monozygotic twins, unrelated adults of various ages and cord blood were deep-sequenced to test whether fetal clonotypes persist. Replicate twin experiments were performed at different times using different library preparation protocols to rule out contamination. What the work shows at the level of the full study, not this receptor alone: Out-of-frame TCR alpha sharing in monozygotic twins was systematically underestimated by recombination models, whereas sharing between unrelated individuals was in agreement with the recombination models. Because the same donors could not be followed over many years, the conclusions depended on cross-sectional statistical analysis. Zero-insertion analyses could be partly confounded by invariant T cells such as MAIT and iNKT, although diverse VJ usage argued against such confounding for most clonotypes. Fewer insertions were carried by abundant cord blood beta clonotypes, a similar but weaker trend appeared in young adult naive repertoires, and no such trend appeared in memory repertoires. Compared with coincidental sharing between unrelated individuals, an excess of low generation-probability sequences was observed among out-of-frame TCR alpha sequences shared between twins. A weaker excess of twin sharing was found in beta out-of-frame sequences because the signal-to-noise ratio was lowered by fewer shared sequences.

The library came from 5' RACE. Sequencing was performed on an Illumina HiSeq 2000. Template switching added a universal primer binding site, and the final cDNA carried a unique molecular identifier that allowed TCR cDNA molecules to be counted accurately. First-strand cDNA for TCR alpha and beta chains was synthesized from specific primers in the conserved constant-segment region. Each cDNA library was double barcoded, with a SMART-Mk sample barcode plus Illumina barcodes, to control for contamination. TruSeq adapter sequences along with Illumina sample barcodes were introduced in two successive PCR steps. Sequencing of the TCR alpha and beta cDNA libraries was done on the Illumina HiSeq platform using custom primers. The study's own analysis went as follows. MiGEC was used to process raw reads and extract unique molecular identifiers, and MiXCR was used to find CDR3 positions. For each individual, recombination models were inferred using an EM algorithm with the repgenHMM and IGoR tools. Shared clonotypes were analyzed with the tcR package in R, and sharing was normalized by the product of cloneset sizes. To study raw recombination free of thymic and clonal selection effects, out-of-frame nonproductive sequences were analyzed. The public reads were reprocessed in TCRdb via fastp at Q25 and MiXCR, keeping in-frame beta chains. Every distinct CDR3 protein forms one entry, paired with its most common genes and DNA. Clone size and V and J calls follow TCRdb, not the original study. For this sample there are roughly 540,000 distinct CDR3 sequences; 22% appear just once. The ten largest clones add up to about 0.91% of the sample.

This same sample was also part of a study on T cells expressing NK-cell markers. The other study reports the following: In sorted CD3+CD56+NKG2C+, CD3+CD56+NKG2C- and CD3+CD56-NKG2C+ T-cell subsets from 7 or 8 donors, TCR beta-chain repertoires were profiled. Seven of the eight sequenced donors were HCMV-seropositive and one was HCMV-seronegative. In several experiments an anti-gammadeltaTCR antibody was added to restrict sorting to alphabetaTCR-expressing T cells. For about 6 donors, the dominant CD3+CD56+NKG2C+ clonotypes were among the top 10 CD8+ clonotypes and accounted for roughly 1.0-8% of CD8+ T cells. Those dominant clonotypes were again the most abundant among CD3+CD56-NKG2C+ cells in several donors, at about 28.3-65%. Whether the expanded NKG2C-expressing T cell clones were specific for HCMV antigens remained unclear. The study sequenced eight donors, all healthy volunteers chosen at random: three men and five women. A commercial ELISA kit detecting HCMV-specific IgG in serum was used to determine HCMV serostatus. MIGEC was used to demultiplex reads and group the reads by UMI, and MiTCR was used to assemble and quantify clonotypes. To exclude erroneous sequences, any TCR cDNA sequence not supported by at least two reads was discarded. The tcR package was used for downstream repertoire analysis, and clonotypes were matched across fractions by CDR3 nucleotide sequence plus V segment. VDJmatch was used to annotate antigen specificity against VDJdb, with one amino acid substitution allowed in CDR3.

This clonotype originated in a woman younger than 30 in good health. The sequenced sample consisted of CD4+ T cells sorted from blood.

The CDR3 has the sequence CASSSRYRGGAVDTQYF. DNA sequence: TGTGCCAGCAGCTCCCGATATCGCGGGGGGGCCGTAGATACGCAGTATTTT. This sequence uses TRBV7-2 and TRBJ2-3, and 9 junctional nucleotides match TRBD2. Trimming accounts for 4 bases at V and 5 bases at J, while the number of junction bases matched to no gene is 13. The CDR3, from cysteine to phenylalanine, totals 17 residues. The read is trimmed to its CDR3 DNA, 51 bases read in frame from base 1. The germline V gene provides CDR1 SGHTA and CDR2 FQGNSA.